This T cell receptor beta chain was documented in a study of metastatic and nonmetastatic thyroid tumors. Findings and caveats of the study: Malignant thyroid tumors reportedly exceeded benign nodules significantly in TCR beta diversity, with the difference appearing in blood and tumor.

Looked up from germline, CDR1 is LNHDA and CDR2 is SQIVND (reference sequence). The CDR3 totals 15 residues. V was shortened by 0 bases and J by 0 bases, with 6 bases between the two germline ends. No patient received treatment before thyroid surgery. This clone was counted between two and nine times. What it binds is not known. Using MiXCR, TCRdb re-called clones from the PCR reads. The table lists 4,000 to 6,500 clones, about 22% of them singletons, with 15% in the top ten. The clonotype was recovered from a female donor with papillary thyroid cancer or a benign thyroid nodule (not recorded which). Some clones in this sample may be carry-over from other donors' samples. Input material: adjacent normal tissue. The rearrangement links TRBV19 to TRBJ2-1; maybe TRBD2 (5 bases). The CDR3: CASSIDLASYNEQFF. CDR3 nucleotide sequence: TGTGCCAGTAGTATAGATCTAGCCTCCTACAATGAGCAGTTCTTC.